The 20 T cell receptor beta chains given below trace back to one sample, sequenced in a study of T cell repertoires in cytomegalovirus infection. Their antigen targets remain unknown. TCRdb re-derived calls from the reads in MiXCR, one entry per CDR3 protein. This sample yields roughly 500,000 distinct CDR3 sequences, of which 25% to 35% are seen a single time; roughly a sixth belongs to the top ten. Sample: cultured PBMCs, taken from culture after CMV antigen stimulation. Every receptor here comes from a human donor in good health (CMV status not recorded). Some clones in this sample may be carry-over from other donors' samples.

This clonotype was counted only a few times. The chain couples TRBV7-8 to TRBJ2-1, with TRBD1 identical over 7 bases. CDR3 size: 16 residues. Germline V gene data show CDR1 as SGHVS and CDR2 as FQNEAQ. J lost 7 bases, V lost 5 bases, and 14 bases had no gene match. The CDR3 DNA sequence: TGTGCCAGCAGCACCCAACAGGGGATTATTGGGAATGAGCAGTTCTTC. Translated: CASSTQQGIIGNEQFF.

This clonotype showed up many times. This sequence joins TRBV7-2 and TRBJ1-1, with D hard to call. The ends were cut back, 2 bases at V and 6 bases at J, with 16 bases in the middle. Germline loops: CDR1 SGHTA, CDR2 FQGNSA. The CDR3 spans 15 residues. The CDR3 sequence is CASSLIWGSMAEAFF. For the CDR3, the DNA is TGTGCCAGCAGCTTAATATGGGGTTCGATGGCTGAAGCTTTCTTT.

The chain has TRBV4-1 and TRBJ2-7; 7 bases are shared with TRBD2. V dropped 1 base and J dropped 4; count of bases not matched to a gene: 7. The CDR3 covers 15 residues. Looked up from germline, CDR1 is MGHRA and CDR2 is YSYEKL. CDR3 in amino acids: CASSQAPSREYEQYV. DNA for the CDR3: TGCGCCAGCAGCCAAGCCCCCTCGCGGGAGTACGAGCAGTACGTC.

V is TRBV7-8 and J is TRBJ2-1; 7 bases fit TRBD1. Unmatched junction bases numbered 4, after V lost 4 bases and J lost 7 bases. The CDR3 totals 13 residues. Germline V gene data show CDR1 as SGHVS and CDR2 as FQNEAQ. In DNA form, the CDR3 reads TGTGCCAGCAGCTCTACAGGGGATAATGAGCAGTTCTTC. Amino acid sequence: CASSSTGDNEQFF.

This clonotype was recorded many times. This chain uses TRBV7-2 with TRBJ1-2; 7 bases match TRBD1. The CDR3 is made up of 16 amino acids. The germline V gene has CDR1 SGHTA and CDR2 FQGNSA. With 7 bases clipped from V and 9 bases from J, the junction kept 20 bases outside the gene matches. DNA for the CDR3: TGTGCCAGCACCCTCATCAAACAGGGGTCTGGACTTAGCTACACCTTC. The encoded protein is CASTLIKQGSGLSYTF.

This clonotype appeared many times. V usage is TRBV7-9 and J usage is TRBJ1-6, with D possibly being TRBD1 (5 bases). The germline gives CDR1 SEHNR, CDR2 FQNEAQ (reference sequence). V shed 6 bases and J shed 0 bases, with 15 bases lying between them. The CDR3 has 17 amino acids. For the CDR3, the DNA is TGTGCCAGCAGACCCCCTGGGGCAGGCTCCTATAATTCACCCCTCCACTTT. It codes for CASRPPGAGSYNSPLHF.

This rearrangement joins TRBV11-2 to TRBJ2-1; possibly TRBD1 for D (5 bases). The CDR3 contains 14 residues. Trimming removed 2 bases at V and 5 bases at J, with 10 bases between. Germline V gene sequence: CDR1 SGHAT, CDR2 FQNNGV. CDR3 residues: CASSLKLDNNEQFF. DNA of the CDR3: TGTGCCAGCAGCTTAAAGCTGGACAACAATGAGCAGTTCTTC.

This clonotype was detected many times. The chain links TRBV7-6 to TRBJ2-2, with 7 bases fitting TRBD2. The CDR3 loop spans 15 amino acids. Trimming cost V 3 bases and J 4 bases; bases outside gene matches: 5. The germline V gene encodes CDR1 SGHVS and CDR2 FNYEAQ. The CDR3 loop is CASSFREDGTGELFF. Written as DNA, the CDR3 is TGTGCCAGCAGCTTCCGGGAGGACGGCACCGGGGAGCTGTTTTTT.

The gene calls are TRBV6-1 and TRBJ2-5, with D perhaps TRBD1 (6 bases). Per the germline V gene, CDR1 is MNHNS and CDR2 is SASEGT. CDR3 length equals 16 residues. V gave up 1 base and J gave up 1 base, with 13 bases separating them. CDR3 in amino acids: CASSEVPGAIQETQYF. In DNA form, the CDR3 reads TGTGCCAGCAGTGAAGTACCAGGGGCGATCCAAGAGACCCAGTACTTC.

In DNA, the CDR3 is TGTGCCAGCAGTTTATCAGGGCTACCTTCCTATAATTCACCCCTCCACTTT. Its translation: CASSLSGLPSYNSPLHF. V is TRBV28 and J is TRBJ1-6, with D maybe TRBD1 (5 bases). The germline V gene has CDR1 MDHEN and CDR2 SYDVKM. This CDR3 comprises 17 residues. V was trimmed by 1 base and J by 1 base, leaving 11 bases between them.

The rearrangement uses TRBV7-6 and TRBJ1-1; D ambiguous. The V end was cut by 4 bases, the J end by 1 base, with 13 bases between. This CDR3 has 15 amino acids. CDR1 and CDR2 (germline): SGHVS, FNYEAQ. The CDR3 protein is CASSSLSGKNTEAFF. In DNA, the CDR3 is TGTGCCAGCAGCTCCCTTTCGGGCAAGAACACTGAAGCTTTCTTT. The full variable domain, rest sourced from reference TRBV7-6 and TRBJ1-1, is GAGVSQSPRYKVTKRGQDVALRCDPISGHVSLYWYRQALGQGPEFLTYFNYEAQQDKSGLPNDRFSAERPEGSISTLTIQRTEQRDSAMYRCASSSLSGKNTEAFFGQGTRLTVV.

Of note for this clonotype: The junction and the germline gene differ at one end; a read error may be behind it. The V call is TRBV7-2, the J call TRBJ2-1; 15 bases are shared with TRBD2. The CDR3 has 16 residues. The germline CDR1 and CDR2 sequences are SGHTA and FQGNSA. The CDR3 protein is CASSMTGTSGRNELFF. The CDR3 DNA sequence: TGTGCCAGCAGCATGACAGGGACTAGCGGGAGGAATGAGCTGTTCTTC.

This clonotype was seen more than once but under ten times. The J gene is TRBJ1-3, the V gene TRBV7-2; 7 nucleotides agree with TRBD1. V gave up 5 bases and J gave up 0 bases; unmatched junction bases: 10. The germline V gene encodes CDR1 SGHTA and CDR2 FQGNSA. This CDR3 spans 17 amino acids. This chain's CDR3 is CASSATRDRDSGNTIYF. The CDR3 DNA follows: TGTGCCAGCAGCGCGACCCGGGACAGAGACTCTGGAAACACCATATATTTT.

The table lists this clonotype with a few counts. The CDR3: CASSPRTSGSGEQYF. CDR3 nucleotide sequence: TGTGCCAGCAGCCCCCGGACTAGCGGGAGCGGCGAGCAGTACTTC. The chain uses TRBV7-2 and TRBJ2-7, with TRBD2 matching 13 bases. V lost 5 bases, J lost 6 bases, and 7 bases stayed unmatched. This CDR3 has 15 residues. Germline CDR1 and CDR2: SGHTA and FQGNSA.

This clonotype was picked up many times. This rearrangement joins TRBV4-1 to TRBJ1-2, with D possibly being TRBD1 (6 bases). The CDR3 is made up of 17 amino acids. V was trimmed by 1 base and J by 3 bases, leaving 18 bases between them. Germline loops: CDR1 MGHRA, CDR2 YSYEKL. The DNA for the CDR3 is TGCGCCAGCAGCCAAGTTGGGTCCAGGGGAGGGGACTATGGCTACACCTTC. Encoded protein: CASSQVGSRGGDYGYTF.

This clonotype appeared a few times. V is TRBV11-3 and J is TRBJ1-1, with no clear D. CDR1 and CDR2 (germline): SGHNT, YENEEA. This CDR3 spans 13 amino acids. The V end was cut by 3 bases, the J end by 3 bases, with 8 bases between. The CDR3 region has the DNA TGTGCCAGCAGCTTGACCATCGACACTGAAGCTTTCTTT. Translation: CASSLTIDTEAFF.

This clonotype was counted once. CDR3 in amino acids: CAIRPGQGLGPQHF. CDR3 nucleotides: TGTGCCATCAGACCGGGACAGGGTCTAGGGCCCCAGCATTTT. The V and J genes are TRBV10-3 and TRBJ1-5; 9 bases are a match to TRBD1. The CDR3 totals 14 residues. Trimming cost V 6 bases and J 9 bases; bases outside gene matches: 9. Germline lookup yields CDR1 ENHRY and CDR2 SYGVKD.

This clonotype was observed once. The gene calls are TRBV7-9 and TRBJ2-5; D is ambiguous. The CDR3 spans 14 residues. The V and J ends lost 5 bases and 5 bases respectively, with 15 bases between them. Germline V lookup: CDR1 SEHNR, CDR2 FQNEAQ (reference sequence). The CDR3 here is CASSENVAWETQYF. CDR3 in DNA: TGTGCCAGCAGCGAGAATGTTGCGTGGGAGACCCAGTACTTC.

The V and J genes are TRBV6-2 or TRBV6-3 and TRBJ2-3, with TRBD2 matching 8 bases. CDR1 is MNHEY, CDR2 SVGEGT, per germline. V dropped 10 bases and J dropped 7; count of bases not matched to a gene: 7. This CDR3 contains 12 residues. CDR3 amino acids: CATSGSGNTQYF. CDR3 coding DNA: TGTGCCACGAGCGGGAGTGGCAATACGCAGTATTTT.

The chain combines TRBV6-8 with TRBJ2-1, with TRBD2 matching over 8 bases. V shed 2 bases and J 1 base; nucleotides not matched to a gene: 7. The germline V gene encodes CDR1 MNHGY and CDR2 SAAAGT. This CDR3 contains 17 residues. The CDR3 here is CASSYRGGLVSYNEQFF. The CDR3 DNA is TGTGCCAGCAGTTACCGGGGGGGACTAGTTTCCTACAATGAGCAGTTCTTC.